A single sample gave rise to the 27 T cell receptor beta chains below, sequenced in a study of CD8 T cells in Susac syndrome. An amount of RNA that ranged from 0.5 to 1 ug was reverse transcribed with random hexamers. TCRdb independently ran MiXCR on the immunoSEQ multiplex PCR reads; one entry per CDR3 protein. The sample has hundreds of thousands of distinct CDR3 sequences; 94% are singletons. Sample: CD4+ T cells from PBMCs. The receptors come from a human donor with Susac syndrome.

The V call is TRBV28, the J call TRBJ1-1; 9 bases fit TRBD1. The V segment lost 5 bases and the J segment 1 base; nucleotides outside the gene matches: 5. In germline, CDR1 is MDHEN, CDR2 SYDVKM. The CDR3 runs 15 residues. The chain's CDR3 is CASSTPGQGNTEAFF. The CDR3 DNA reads TGTGCCAGCAGTACCCCGGGACAGGGGAACACTGAAGCTTTCTTT.

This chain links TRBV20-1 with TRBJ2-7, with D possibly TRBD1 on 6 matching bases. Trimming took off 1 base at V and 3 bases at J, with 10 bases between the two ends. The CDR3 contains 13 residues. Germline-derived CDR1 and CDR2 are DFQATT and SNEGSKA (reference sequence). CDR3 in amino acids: CSARAGALYEQYF. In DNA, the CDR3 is TGCAGTGCTAGAGCAGGGGCCCTCTACGAGCAGTACTTC.

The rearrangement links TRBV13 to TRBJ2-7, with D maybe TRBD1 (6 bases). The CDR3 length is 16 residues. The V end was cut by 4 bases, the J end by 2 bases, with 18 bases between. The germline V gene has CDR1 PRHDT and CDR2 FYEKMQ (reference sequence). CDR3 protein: CASSYRVDSFTYEQYF. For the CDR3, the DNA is TGTGCCAGCAGCTACAGAGTGGACAGCTTTACCTACGAGCAGTACTTC.

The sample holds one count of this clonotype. CDR3 coding DNA: TGTGCCAGCAGCTTAGAGTCGCGGGACCTCCACTTT. Amino acids: CASSLESRDLHF. The J gene is TRBJ1-6, the V gene TRBV7-2; D is uncertain. The ends were cut back, 1 base at V and 15 bases at J, with 10 bases in the middle. Looked up from germline, CDR1 is SGHTA and CDR2 is FQGNSA. The CDR3 sequence is 12 residues long.

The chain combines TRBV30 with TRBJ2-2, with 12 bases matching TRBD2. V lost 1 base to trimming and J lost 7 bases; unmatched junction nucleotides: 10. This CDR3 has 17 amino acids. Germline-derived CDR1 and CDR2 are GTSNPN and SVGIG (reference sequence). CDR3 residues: CAWSDETSGGMHGELFF. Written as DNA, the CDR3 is TGTGCCTGGAGTGACGAGACTAGCGGGGGTATGCACGGGGAGCTGTTTTTT.

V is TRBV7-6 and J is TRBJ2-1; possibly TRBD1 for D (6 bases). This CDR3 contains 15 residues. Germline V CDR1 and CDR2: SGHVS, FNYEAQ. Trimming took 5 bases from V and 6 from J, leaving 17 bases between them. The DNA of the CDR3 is TGTGCCAGCAGCCTGCCACAGGGTTACCCCAATGAGCAGTTCTTC. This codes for CASSLPQGYPNEQFF.

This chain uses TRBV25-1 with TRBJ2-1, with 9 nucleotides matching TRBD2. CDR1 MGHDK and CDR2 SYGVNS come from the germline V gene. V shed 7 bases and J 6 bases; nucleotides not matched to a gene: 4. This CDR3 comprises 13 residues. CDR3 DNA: TGTGCCAGCACCCTAGCGGGAAGCAATGAGCAGTTCTTC. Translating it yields CASTLAGSNEQFF. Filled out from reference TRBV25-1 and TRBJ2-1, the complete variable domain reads EADIYQTPRYLVIGTGKKITLECSQTMGHDKMYWYQQDPGMELHLIHYSYGVNSTEKGDLSSESTVSRIRTEHFPLTLESARPSHTSQYLCASTLAGSNEQFFGPGTRLTVL.

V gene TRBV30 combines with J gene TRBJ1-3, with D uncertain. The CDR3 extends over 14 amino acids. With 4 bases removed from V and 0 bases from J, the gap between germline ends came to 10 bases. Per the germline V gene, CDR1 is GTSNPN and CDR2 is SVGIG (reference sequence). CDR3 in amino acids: CAWNVRGSGNTIYF. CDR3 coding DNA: TGTGCCTGGAACGTCAGAGGCTCTGGAAACACCATATATTTT.

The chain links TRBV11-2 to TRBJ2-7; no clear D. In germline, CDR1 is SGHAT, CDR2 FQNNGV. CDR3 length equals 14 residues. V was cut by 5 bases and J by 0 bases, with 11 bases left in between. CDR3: CASSQSWNSYEQYF. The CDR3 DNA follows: TGTGCCAGCAGCCAAAGTTGGAACTCCTACGAGCAGTACTTC.

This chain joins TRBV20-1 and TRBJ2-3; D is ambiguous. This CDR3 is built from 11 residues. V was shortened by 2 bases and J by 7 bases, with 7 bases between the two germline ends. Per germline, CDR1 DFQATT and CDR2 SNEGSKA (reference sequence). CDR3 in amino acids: CSARLGNTQYF. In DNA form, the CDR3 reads TGCAGTGCTAGACTGGGCAATACGCAGTATTTT.

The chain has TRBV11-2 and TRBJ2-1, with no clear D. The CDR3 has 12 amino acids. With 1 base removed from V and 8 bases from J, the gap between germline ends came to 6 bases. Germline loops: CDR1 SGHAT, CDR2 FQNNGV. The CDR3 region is CASSLGRDEQFF. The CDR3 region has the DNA TGTGCCAGCAGCTTAGGTCGAGATGAGCAGTTCTTC.

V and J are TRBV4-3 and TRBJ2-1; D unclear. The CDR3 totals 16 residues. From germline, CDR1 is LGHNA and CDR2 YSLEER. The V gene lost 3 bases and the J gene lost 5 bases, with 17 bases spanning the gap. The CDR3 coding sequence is TGCGCCAGCAGCCAGACCCTGAAGAAGATTGACAATGAGCAGTTCTTC. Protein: CASSQTLKKIDNEQFF.

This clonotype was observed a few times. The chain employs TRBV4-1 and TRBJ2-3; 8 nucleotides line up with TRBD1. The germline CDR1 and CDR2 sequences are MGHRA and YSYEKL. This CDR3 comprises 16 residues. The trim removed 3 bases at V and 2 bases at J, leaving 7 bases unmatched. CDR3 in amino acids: CASSQGTGAFTDTQYF. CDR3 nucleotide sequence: TGCGCCAGCAGCCAGGGGACAGGCGCCTTCACAGATACGCAGTATTTT.

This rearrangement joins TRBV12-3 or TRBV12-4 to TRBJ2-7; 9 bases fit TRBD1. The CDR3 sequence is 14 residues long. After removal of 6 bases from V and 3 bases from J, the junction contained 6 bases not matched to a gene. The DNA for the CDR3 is TGTGCCAGCAGGGGGACAGGGATTCTCTACGAGCAGTACTTC. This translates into CASRGTGILYEQYF.

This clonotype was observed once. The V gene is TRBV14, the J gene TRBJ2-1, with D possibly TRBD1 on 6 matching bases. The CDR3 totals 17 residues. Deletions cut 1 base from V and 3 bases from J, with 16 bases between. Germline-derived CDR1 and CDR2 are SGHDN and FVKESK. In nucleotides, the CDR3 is TGTGCCAGCAGCCAAGCTAAGCAGGGGCTAGACTACAATGAGCAGTTCTTC. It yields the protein CASSQAKQGLDYNEQFF.

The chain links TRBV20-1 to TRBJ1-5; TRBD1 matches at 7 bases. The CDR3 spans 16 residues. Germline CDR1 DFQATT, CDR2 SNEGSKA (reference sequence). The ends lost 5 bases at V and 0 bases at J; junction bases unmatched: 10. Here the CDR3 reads CSALPGTANSNQPQHF. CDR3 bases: TGCAGTGCTCTCCCTGGGACAGCTAATAGCAATCAGCCCCAGCATTTT.

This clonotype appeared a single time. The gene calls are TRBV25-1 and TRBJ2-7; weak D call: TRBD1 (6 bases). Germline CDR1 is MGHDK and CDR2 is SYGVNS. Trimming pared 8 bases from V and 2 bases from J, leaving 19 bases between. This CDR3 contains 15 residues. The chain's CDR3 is CASVSDSRFTYEQYF. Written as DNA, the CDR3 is TGTGCCAGCGTATCGGACAGCCGGTTTACCTACGAGCAGTACTTC.

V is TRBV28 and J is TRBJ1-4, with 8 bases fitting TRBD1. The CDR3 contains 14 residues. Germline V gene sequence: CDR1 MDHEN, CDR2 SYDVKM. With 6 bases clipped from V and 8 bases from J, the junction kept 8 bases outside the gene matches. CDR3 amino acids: CASSSQGDAEKLFF. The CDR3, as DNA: TGTGCCAGCAGCTCACAGGGGGACGCGGAAAAACTGTTTTTT.

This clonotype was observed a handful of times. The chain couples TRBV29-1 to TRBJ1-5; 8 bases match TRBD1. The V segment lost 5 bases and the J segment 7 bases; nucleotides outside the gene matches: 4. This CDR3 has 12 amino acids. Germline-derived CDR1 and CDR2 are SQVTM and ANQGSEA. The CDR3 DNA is TGCAGCGTTTTGACAGGGGACCAGCCCCAGCATTTT. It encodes CSVLTGDQPQHF. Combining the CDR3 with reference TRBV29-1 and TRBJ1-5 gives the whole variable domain SAVISQKPSRDICQRGTSLTIQCQVDSQVTMMFWYRQQPGQSLTLIATANQGSEATYESGFVIDKFPISRPNLTFSTLTVSNMSPEDSSIYLCSVLTGDQPQHFGDGTRLSIL.

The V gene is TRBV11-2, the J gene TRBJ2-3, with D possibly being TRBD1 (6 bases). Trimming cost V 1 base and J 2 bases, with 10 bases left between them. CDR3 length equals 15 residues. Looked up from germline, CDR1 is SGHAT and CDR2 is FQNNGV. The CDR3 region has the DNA TGTGCCAGCAGCTTAGGGACAGTAGACACAGATACGCAGTATTTT. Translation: CASSLGTVDTDTQYF.

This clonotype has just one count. Written as DNA, the CDR3 is TGTGCCAGCATGGGGGCAGGTAGGAGTGGTGGCAATCAGCCCCAGCATTTT. It codes for CASMGAGRSGGNQPQHF. V gene TRBV2 combines with J gene TRBJ1-5; D possibly corresponds to TRBD1 (6 bases). With 7 bases removed from V and 2 bases from J, the gap between germline ends came to 21 bases. Germline V CDR1 and CDR2: SNHLY, FYNNEI. This CDR3 is 17 amino acids long.

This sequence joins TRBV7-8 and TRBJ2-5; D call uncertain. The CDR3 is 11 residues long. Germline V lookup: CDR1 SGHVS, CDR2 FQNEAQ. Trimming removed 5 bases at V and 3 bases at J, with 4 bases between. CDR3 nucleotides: TGTGCCAGCAGCACCGAAGAGACCCAGTACTTC. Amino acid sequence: CASSTEETQYF.

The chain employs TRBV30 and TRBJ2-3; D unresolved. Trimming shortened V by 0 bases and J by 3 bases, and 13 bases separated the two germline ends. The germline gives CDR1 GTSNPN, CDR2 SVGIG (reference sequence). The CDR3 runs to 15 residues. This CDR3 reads CAWSVTILGTDTQYF. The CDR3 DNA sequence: TGTGCCTGGAGTGTAACGATTCTAGGGACAGATACGCAGTATTTT.

The CDR3 DNA reads as TGCAGTGCTAGAGAGACACGGAACACTGAAGCTTTCTTT. It codes for CSARETRNTEAFF. The chain is built from TRBV20-1 and TRBJ1-1; D is unclear. The CDR3 totals 13 residues. Germline CDR1 is DFQATT and CDR2 is SNEGSKA (reference sequence). The V end was cut by 0 bases, the J end by 1 base, with 6 bases between.

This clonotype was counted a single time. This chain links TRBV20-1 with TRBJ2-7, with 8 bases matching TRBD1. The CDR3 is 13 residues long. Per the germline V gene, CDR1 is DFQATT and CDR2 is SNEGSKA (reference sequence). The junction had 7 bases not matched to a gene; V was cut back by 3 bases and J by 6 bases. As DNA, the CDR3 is TGCAGTGCTAGGAGGCAGGGGGCTGGCGAGCAGTACTTC. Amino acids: CSARRQGAGEQYF.

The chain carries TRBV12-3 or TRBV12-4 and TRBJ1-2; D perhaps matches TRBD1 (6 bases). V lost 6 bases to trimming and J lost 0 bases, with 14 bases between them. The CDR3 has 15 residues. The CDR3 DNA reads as TGTGCCAGCAGGCCAAACAGGGAAGCTAACTATGGCTACACCTTC. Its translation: CASRPNREANYGYTF.

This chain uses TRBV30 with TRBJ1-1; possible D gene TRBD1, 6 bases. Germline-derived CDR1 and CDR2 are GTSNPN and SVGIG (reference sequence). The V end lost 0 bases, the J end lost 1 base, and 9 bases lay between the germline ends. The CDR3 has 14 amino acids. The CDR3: CAWSVNRENTEAFF. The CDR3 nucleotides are TGTGCCTGGAGTGTGAACAGGGAGAACACTGAAGCTTTCTTT.